The next 13 T cell receptor beta chains were all read from a single sample in a study of a mutant IDH1 vaccine in newly diagnosed glioma (dated by TCRdb to about 2021). Library method: the immunoSEQ multiplex PCR assay. TCRdb stores this immuneACCESS table with in-frame sequences only. Part of the clones is absent; in the studies checked, under half of the shortfall reflects unresolved V genes, and no reason is known for the rest. Within this sample are around 80,000 clones, with 75% to 90% of them counted one time only. The ten largest clonotypes hold roughly 0.74% of the sample. The time point label for this specimen denotes: week 23, last vaccination. A 20-mer mutant IDH1 peptide at 300 micrograms in Montanide made up each vaccine dose, which was injected subcutaneously together with topical imiquimod. No antigens are known for them. This sample comprised PBMCs, obtained from a glioma patient whose treatment included an IDH1 peptide vaccine. The origin of the receptors is a woman between 45 and 65 years old with glioma.

This clone showed up just a few times. The chain links TRBV4-1 to TRBJ1-1, with 7 nucleotides matching TRBD1. V shed 5 bases and J 0 bases; nucleotides not matched to a gene: 6. The CDR3 runs to 15 residues. Germline V gene data show CDR1 as MGHRA and CDR2 as YSYEKL. The CDR3 nucleotides read TGCGCCAGCAGCACTCGACAGGGAATGAACACTGAAGCTTTCTTT. Protein product: CASSTRQGMNTEAFF.

In its sample, this clone was seen once. The J gene is TRBJ2-3, the V gene TRBV19; 10 bases fit TRBD2. CDR1 LNHDA and CDR2 SQIVND come from the germline V gene (reference sequence). The V and J ends lost 1 base and 4 bases, in that order; junction bases with no gene match: 5. CDR3 length: 16 amino acids. The CDR3 region is CASSIVGSGRPDTQYF. The CDR3 DNA sequence: TGTGCCAGTAGTATAGTTGGTAGCGGGAGGCCAGATACGCAGTATTTT.

This clone was seen once. This chain connects TRBV6-5 to TRBJ2-7; D may be TRBD1 or TRBD2 (5 bases each). The V gene lost 7 bases and the J gene lost 2 bases, with 18 bases spanning the gap. The CDR3 contains 15 residues. Germline CDR1 reads MNHEY; CDR2 reads SVGAGI. The CDR3 reads CASKLTGTQTYEQYF. The DNA for the CDR3 is TGTGCCAGCAAGTTAACCGGGACCCAGACCTACGAGCAGTACTTC.

This chain uses TRBV27 with TRBJ1-2, with 8 bases fitting TRBD1. The CDR3 is made up of 14 amino acids. The V segment lost 5 bases and the J segment 4 bases; nucleotides outside the gene matches: 6. Per the germline V gene, CDR1 is MNHEY and CDR2 is SMNVEV (reference sequence). The CDR3 region is CASSPRGRGYGYTF. Written as DNA, the CDR3 is TGTGCCAGCAGTCCCAGGGGGCGAGGCTATGGCTACACCTTC.

The V call is TRBV2, the J call TRBJ1-1; D uncertain. CDR3 size: 14 residues. Trimming left V 4 bases short and J 5 bases short, with 14 bases between. Germline CDR1 is SNHLY and CDR2 is FYNNEI. The CDR3 sequence is CASSGRSRGTEAFF. The DNA for the CDR3 is TGTGCCAGCAGTGGCAGGTCGCGGGGAACTGAAGCTTTCTTT.

The chain carries TRBV7-9 and TRBJ2-3, with D perhaps TRBD1 (5 bases). The CDR3 totals 12 residues. Looked up from germline, CDR1 is SEHNR and CDR2 is FQNEAQ (reference sequence). The V end was cut by 6 bases, the J end by 7 bases, with 11 bases between. As DNA, the CDR3 is TGTGCCAGCAGGTCGACAGAGCATACGCAGTATTTT. As protein: CASRSTEHTQYF.

CDR3 sequence (DNA): TGTGCCAGCAGCGTAGTTGGTTTAGCCAAAAACATTCAGTACTTC. Protein product: CASSVVGLAKNIQYF. This chain uses TRBV9 with TRBJ2-4; no clear D gene. CDR1 and CDR2 from the germline V gene are SGDLS and YYNGEE. Deletions cut 0 bases from V and 0 bases from J, with 7 bases between. The CDR3 runs 15 residues.

CDR3 residues: CASSGHRGRLQETQYF. DNA for the CDR3: TGTGCCAGCAGTGGTCACAGGGGTAGATTGCAAGAGACCCAGTACTTC. The chain combines TRBV6-1 with TRBJ2-5; 7 bases agree with TRBD1. The CDR3 consists of 16 residues. CDR1 and CDR2 (germline): MNHNS, SASEGT. The junction had 10 bases not matched to a gene; V was cut back by 4 bases and J by 2 bases.

A single count supports this clone. The sample holds other DNA sequences that translate to the same CDR3. The rearrangement joins TRBV6-1 to TRBJ2-1; 14 bases fit TRBD2. After removal of 6 bases from V and 5 bases from J, the junction contained 3 bases not matched to a gene. The CDR3 extends over 15 amino acids. The germline V gene has CDR1 MNHNS and CDR2 SASEGT. The CDR3 bases are TGTGCCAGCAGGGCGGGACTAGCGGGAGACAATGAGCAGTTCTTC. Encoded protein: CASRAGLAGDNEQFF.

The genes are TRBV11-3 and TRBJ2-1, with D possibly TRBD2 on 6 matching bases. Germline loops: CDR1 SGHNT, CDR2 YENEEA. This CDR3 contains 15 residues. V shed 5 bases and J shed 0 bases, with 11 bases lying between them. DNA for the CDR3: TGTGCCAGCAGCGCGGGACTCAGCTCCTACAATGAGCAGTTCTTC. Its protein product is CASSAGLSSYNEQFF.

The V and J genes are TRBV11-2 and TRBJ2-7; weak D call: TRBD1 (5 bases). Looked up from germline, CDR1 is SGHAT and CDR2 is FQNNGV. V was clipped by 1 base and J by 5 bases, with 12 bases between them. The CDR3 is 14 residues long. The CDR3, as DNA: TGTGCCAGCAGCTTAGGGGTCCTAGGGGACGAGCAGTACTTC. This codes for CASSLGVLGDEQYF.

This rearrangement joins TRBV4-1 to TRBJ2-1, with no clear D. Between the trimmed V and J ends, which lost 0 bases and 2 bases, there was a span of 8 bases. The CDR3 is 15 residues long. Germline CDR1 is MGHRA and CDR2 is YSYEKL. The CDR3 sequence: CASSQEANTYNEQFF. CDR3 nucleotide sequence: TGCGCCAGCAGCCAAGAAGCCAATACCTACAATGAGCAGTTCTTC.

This clone occurred once. CDR3 DNA: TGTGCCAGCAGCTGGGGTAGCTCTGGGGCCAACGTCCTGACTTTC. Encoded protein: CASSWGSSGANVLTF. V gene TRBV11-2 combines with J gene TRBJ2-6; D ambiguous. This CDR3 is built from 15 residues. Deletions cut 4 bases from V and 0 bases from J, with 7 bases between. Germline assignment: CDR1 SGHAT and CDR2 FQNNGV. The variable domain in full, completed from reference TRBV11-2 and TRBJ2-6, reads EAGVAQSPRYKIIEKRQSVAFWCNPISGHATLYWYQQILGQGPKLLIQFQNNGVVDDSQLPKDRFSAERLKGVDSTLKIQPAKLEDSAVYLCASSWGSSGANVLTFGAGSRLTVL.